This TCR beta chain was documented in a study of CD8+ T cells in alopecia areata. Background on the study: Once tofacitinib had been taken for 6 to 18 months, 6 months off drug followed. Percent of scalp involved defined treated patients' severity scores.

It was cDNA, reverse transcribed from extracted RNA, that served as the sequencing template. Assay used: immunoSEQ multiplex PCR; TCRdb lists only in-frame clones, some missing. The sample holds around 200,000 clones, 50% to 60% seen once. Treatment noted: oral pan-JAK inhibitor, 5-10 mg twice daily. The receptor's source is a human donor with alopecia areata. Sequenced here: CD4+ T cells sorted from blood, sampled at week 4, from a patient treated with tofacitinib.

The DNA of the CDR3 is TGTGCCATCAGCCCTAGACAGGGCATGAACACTGAAGCTTTCTTT. This gives the protein CAISPRQGMNTEAFF. The chain is built from TRBV10-3 and TRBJ1-1, with TRBD1 matching over 7 bases. The ends lost 6 bases at V and 0 bases at J; junction bases unmatched: 7. Germline-derived CDR1 and CDR2 are ENHRY and SYGVKD. The CDR3 totals 15 residues.